The table lists the clone carrying this TCR beta chain with a count of one. This sample is part of a study of blood T cell repertoires in COVID-19. The CDR3 runs to 12 residues. CDR1 SGHNT and CDR2 YYREEE come from the germline V gene (reference sequence). V dropped 5 bases and J dropped 10; count of bases not matched to a gene: 5. Using immunoSEQ multiplex PCR, the repertoire was profiled, and TCRdb retains in-frame clones only, with some absent. The sample lists about 69,000 clones, 82% occurring once. The chain carries TRBV5-4 and TRBJ1-1; 10 bases match TRBD1. Source material: peripheral blood. The TCR originated in a human donor in a cohort sampled during active COVID-19. The CDR3 sequence: CASSSWTGGAFF. CDR3 sequence (DNA): TGTGCCAGCAGTTCTTGGACAGGGGGAGCTTTCTTT.